This is a list of T cell receptor beta chains from one sample in a study of beta chain features in type 1 diabetes. Produced via immunoSEQ multiplex PCR; TCRdb's table is partial and in-frame only. The data hold around 70,000 clones, with 45% to 50% observed a single time. Sequencing was done on a sample of central memory CD4+ T cells from blood. The receptors were sampled from a man aged 25-40 years with type 1 diabetes. CDR3s include the opening cysteine and the closing phenylalanine or tryptophan. D genes are given only for firm matches. A row's size may be missing; if present it is once, few, many or a size class.

cdr3_nt: TGTGCCAGCAGCTCTGGCCTCTCAGAGACCCAGTACTTC
cdr3_aa: CASSSGLSETQYF
d_call: -
j_call: TRBJ2-5
clone_size: -
v_call: TRBV9

cdr3_nt: TGCAGCGTTGAAGGGACAGGGGACACTGAAGCTTTCTTT
cdr3_aa: CSVEGTGDTEAFF
d_call: TRBD1
j_call: TRBJ1-1
clone_size: -
v_call: TRBV29-1

cdr3_nt: TGTGCCAGCTCACGCCAGGACAATGAGCAGTTCTTC
cdr3_aa: CASSRQDNEQFF
d_call: -
j_call: TRBJ2-1
clone_size: -
v_call: TRBV18

cdr3_nt: TGTGCCTCGAGGAGCGGGGGGGCGAATGAGCAGTTCTTC
cdr3_aa: CASRSGGANEQFF
d_call: TRBD2
j_call: TRBJ2-1
clone_size: -
v_call: TRBV11-3

cdr3_nt: TGTGCCAGCTCACCGAGGACAGGGGAAGGCGTTGAAGCTTTCTTT
cdr3_aa: CASSPRTGEGVEAFF
d_call: TRBD1
j_call: TRBJ1-1
clone_size: -
v_call: TRBV18

cdr3_nt: TGCGCCAGCAGCTTCGGGACAGGGGATCGCCACGAGCAGTACTTC
cdr3_aa: CASSFGTGDRHEQYF
d_call: TRBD1
j_call: TRBJ2-7
clone_size: -
v_call: TRBV5-1

cdr3_nt: TGTGCCAGCAGTGAACTTCAGAAGGCGAGGAAACTGTTTTTT
cdr3_aa: CASSELQKARKLFF
d_call: -
j_call: TRBJ1-4
clone_size: once
v_call: TRBV6-1

cdr3_nt: TGTGCCAGCAGCTTAGAATCGGGAGGCGGAACCCAGCATTTT
cdr3_aa: CASSLESGGGTQHF
d_call: -
j_call: TRBJ1-5
clone_size: once
v_call: TRBV7-2

cdr3_nt: TGTGCCAGTAGTATAGGGTCGTTCGGGGGGAACGAGCAGTACTTC
cdr3_aa: CASSIGSFGGNEQYF
d_call: TRBD2
j_call: TRBJ2-7
clone_size: -
v_call: TRBV19

cdr3_nt: TGTGCCACCGCGGCCAGCGGGGGGGCCCAAGAGACCCAGTACTTC
cdr3_aa: CATAASGGAQETQYF
d_call: TRBD2
j_call: TRBJ2-5
clone_size: -
v_call: TRBV10-3

cdr3_nt: TGTGCCAGCAGTGCGCTACAGGGGACGGGGAACACTGAAGCTTTCTTT
cdr3_aa: CASSALQGTGNTEAFF
d_call: TRBD1
j_call: TRBJ1-1
clone_size: few
v_call: TRBV6-1

cdr3_nt: TGTGCCAGCAGCCAAGGGGCAGGGGGCACCTACGAGCAGTACTTC
cdr3_aa: CASSQGAGGTYEQYF
d_call: TRBD1
j_call: TRBJ2-7
clone_size: few
v_call: TRBV6-5

cdr3_nt: TGTGCCAGCAGCTGGGGGACAGGGGGCAGGACCGGGGAGCTGTTTTTT
cdr3_aa: CASSWGTGGRTGELFF
d_call: TRBD1
j_call: TRBJ2-2
clone_size: -
v_call: TRBV11-2

cdr3_nt: TGTGCCAGCAGTGAAGGGGGCGACTTCTATGGCTACACCTTC
cdr3_aa: CASSEGGDFYGYTF
d_call: -
j_call: TRBJ1-2
clone_size: few
v_call: TRBV6-1

cdr3_nt: TGTGCCAGCACGAGCGGAGGGGCAGATACGCAGTATTTT
cdr3_aa: CASTSGGADTQYF
d_call: -
j_call: TRBJ2-3
clone_size: -
v_call: TRBV10-3

cdr3_nt: TGTGCCAGCAGCTCGGCGGGCCCTGAGCAGTTCTTC
cdr3_aa: CASSSAGPEQFF
d_call: -
j_call: TRBJ2-1
clone_size: -
v_call: TRBV7-2

cdr3_nt: TGTGCCAGCTCACCACCGTCCCTCGGCGGAGGTGAGCAGTTCTTC
cdr3_aa: CASSPPSLGGGEQFF
d_call: -
j_call: TRBJ2-1
clone_size: -
v_call: TRBV18

cdr3_nt: TGTGCCAGCTCACAACAGGGCTCCTACAATGAGCAGTTCTTC
cdr3_aa: CASSQQGSYNEQFF
d_call: -
j_call: TRBJ2-1
clone_size: -
v_call: TRBV18

cdr3_nt: TGCGCCAGCAGCTTGGGTGAAAACAGGGAGCTGTTTTTT
cdr3_aa: CASSLGENRELFF
d_call: -
j_call: TRBJ2-2
clone_size: few
v_call: TRBV5-1

cdr3_nt: TGCGCCAGCAGCGACAAACAGGGCATGGGGACCTTC
cdr3_aa: CASSDKQGMGTF
d_call: -
j_call: TRBJ1-2
clone_size: few
v_call: TRBV5-1

cdr3_nt: TGTGCCAGCTCACAAATCGGGGGCTACGAGCAGTACTTC
cdr3_aa: CASSQIGGYEQYF
d_call: -
j_call: TRBJ2-7
clone_size: -
v_call: TRBV18

cdr3_nt: TGTGCCAGCAGCTCCGGGACTAGCGGCGAGCAGTACTTC
cdr3_aa: CASSSGTSGEQYF
d_call: TRBD2
j_call: TRBJ2-7
clone_size: -
v_call: TRBV11-3

cdr3_nt: TGTGCCAGCAGCTCGGGACTCAACTCTGGAAACACCATATATTTT
cdr3_aa: CASSSGLNSGNTIYF
d_call: -
j_call: TRBJ1-3
clone_size: once
v_call: TRBV5-6

cdr3_nt: TGTGCCAGCAGCTTAGGTGACAGGGTCTCTCGCGAGCAGTACTTC
cdr3_aa: CASSLGDRVSREQYF
d_call: TRBD1
j_call: TRBJ2-7
clone_size: -
v_call: TRBV7-2

cdr3_nt: TGTGCCAGCTCACCACCTGGCGGAGGACGCCAAGAGACCCAGTACTTC
cdr3_aa: CASSPPGGGRQETQYF
d_call: -
j_call: TRBJ2-5
clone_size: once
v_call: TRBV18

cdr3_nt: TGTGCCAGCAGCTCGACAGGGGCCTATGGCTACACCTTC
cdr3_aa: CASSSTGAYGYTF
d_call: TRBD1
j_call: TRBJ1-2
clone_size: -
v_call: TRBV7-9

cdr3_nt: TGTGCCAGCAGTTACTCGCGGGGCCTGGGGAACACTGAAGCTTTCTTT
cdr3_aa: CASSYSRGLGNTEAFF
d_call: -
j_call: TRBJ1-1
clone_size: -
v_call: TRBV6-5

cdr3_nt: TGTGCCAGCAGTTTGAGCTGGAAGGGGCAGAACACTGAAGCTTTCTTT
cdr3_aa: CASSLSWKGQNTEAFF
d_call: -
j_call: TRBJ1-1
clone_size: -
v_call: TRBV27

cdr3_nt: TGTGCCTGGAGCCTTTACGGGGGCTACGAGCAGTACTTC
cdr3_aa: CAWSLYGGYEQYF
d_call: -
j_call: TRBJ2-7
clone_size: few
v_call: TRBV30

cdr3_nt: TGTGCCAGCAGTGCGAGTAGCGGGGGGGCCTACAATGAGCAGTTCTTC
cdr3_aa: CASSASSGGAYNEQFF
d_call: TRBD2
j_call: TRBJ2-1
clone_size: -
v_call: TRBV2

cdr3_nt: TGTGCCAGCAGGCCAGAAGGAGGGACAGGGTTCAATGAGCAGTTCTTC
cdr3_aa: CASRPEGGTGFNEQFF
d_call: TRBD1
j_call: TRBJ2-1
clone_size: -
v_call: TRBV2

cdr3_nt: TGTGCCAGCAGCGTAGGGCTAGCGATCGCTGAGCAGTTCTTC
cdr3_aa: CASSVGLAIAEQFF
d_call: -
j_call: TRBJ2-1
clone_size: -
v_call: TRBV9

cdr3_nt: TGTGCCAGCAGTGCTAACAGGGTCTCCGCTTTCTTT
cdr3_aa: CASSANRVSAFF
d_call: -
j_call: TRBJ1-1
clone_size: -
v_call: TRBV6-1

cdr3_nt: TGTGCCAGCAGTTACGGGGAGGGGGCTGGAAACACCATATATTTT
cdr3_aa: CASSYGEGAGNTIYF
d_call: -
j_call: TRBJ1-3
clone_size: -
v_call: TRBV6-6

cdr3_nt: TGTGCCAGCAGCTTAGACGGAGGGCCAGATACGCAGTATTTT
cdr3_aa: CASSLDGGPDTQYF
d_call: -
j_call: TRBJ2-3
clone_size: -
v_call: TRBV7-6

cdr3_nt: TGTGCCAGCAGCGTAGGGACTTCCTCCACAGATACGCAGTATTTT
cdr3_aa: CASSVGTSSTDTQYF
d_call: -
j_call: TRBJ2-3
clone_size: -
v_call: TRBV9

cdr3_nt: TGTGCCAGCTCAGCCTCCGGGGTGGACCACGAGCAGTACTTC
cdr3_aa: CASSASGVDHEQYF
d_call: -
j_call: TRBJ2-7
clone_size: -
v_call: TRBV18